The 31 T cell receptor beta chains below come from one sample, sequenced in a study of CD8+ T cells in alopecia areata (dated by TCRdb to the late 2010s). The protocol used for the library was the immunoSEQ multiplex PCR assay. To provide template for TCR sequencing, every sample had RNA extracted and reverse transcribed into cDNA. Entries here come from immuneACCESS through TCRdb and include only in-frame sequences with V and J called. Some clones fail to appear in such tables; in the studies checked, an unresolved V gene covers under half of the shortfall, and the cause of the remainder is unknown. The sample table lists under 300,000 clones, 60% of them with a count of one. Together, the top ten hold 0.8% to 1% of the sample. The treatment or condition tag for this specimen amounts to: oral pan-JAK inhibitor, 5-10 mg twice daily. The sequenced sample was CD4+ T cells sorted from blood, obtained around week 54, from a patient treated with tofacitinib. Receptors originate from a human donor with alopecia areata.

Of note for this clone: A single base separates this from a much larger clone, so it may be a read error. Other nucleotide sequences in the sample specify the same CDR3. CDR3 residues: CASSLDRNTEAFF. The CDR3 DNA reads TGCGCCAGCAGCTTGGACAGGAACACTGAAGCTTTCTTT. The chain links TRBV5-1 to TRBJ1-1; D unresolved. CDR1 is SGHRS, CDR2 YFSETQ, per germline. The CDR3 is 13 amino acids. The germline V and J ends were trimmed by 0 bases and 1 base, with 4 bases remaining between them.

The gene calls are TRBV4-3 and TRBJ2-2, with D perhaps TRBD2 (7 bases). V lost 0 bases and J 4 bases, leaving 18 bases between the germline ends. Per germline, CDR1 LGHNA and CDR2 YSLEER. The CDR3 spans 18 residues. The CDR3 loop is CASSQEGLGGGITGELFF. As DNA, the CDR3 is TGCGCCAGCAGCCAAGAAGGGCTCGGCGGGGGCATCACCGGGGAGCTGTTTTTT.

The rearrangement uses TRBV29-1 and TRBJ2-3; 11 nucleotides match TRBD2. Trimming took 1 base from V and 2 from J; bases not matched to a gene: 8. Per the germline V gene, CDR1 is SQVTM and CDR2 is ANQGSEA. The CDR3 is 17 amino acids. This chain's CDR3 is CSVEGTSGGGPTDTQYF. The CDR3 nucleotides read TGCAGCGTTGAAGGTACTAGCGGGGGCGGCCCCACAGATACGCAGTATTTT.

The chain links TRBV4-2 to TRBJ2-7, with D unclear. Germline V lookup: CDR1 LGHNA, CDR2 YNFKEQ. This CDR3 comprises 14 residues. Trimming pared 0 bases from V and 3 bases from J, leaving 9 bases between. CDR3 coding DNA: TGTGCCAGCAGCCAAGATTATGGAAGCTACGAGCAGTACTTC. Amino acids: CASSQDYGSYEQYF.

J is TRBJ2-1 and V is TRBV27; D may be TRBD1 or TRBD2 (5 bases each). CDR3 length: 12 amino acids. V lost 10 bases to trimming and J lost 4 bases, with 11 bases between them. Germline CDR1 is MNHEY and CDR2 is SMNVEV (reference sequence). For the CDR3, the DNA is TGTGCCACGCGGGCAGGGTACAATGAGCAGTTCTTC. Protein sequence: CATRAGYNEQFF.

The chain uses TRBV7-3 and TRBJ2-3; D gene ambiguous. Per the germline V gene, CDR1 is SGHTA and CDR2 is FQGTGA. The CDR3 sequence is 15 residues long. Deletions cut 3 bases from V and 6 bases from J, with 16 bases between. As DNA, the CDR3 is TGTGCCAGCAGCTTCTATCCCGCTGAATCCGATACGCAGTATTTT. Translated, it gives CASSFYPAESDTQYF. The variable domain in full, with the rest retrieved from reference TRBV7-3 and TRBJ2-3, is GAGVSQTPSNKVTEKGKYVELRCDPISGHTALYWYRQSLGQGPEFLIYFQGTGAADDSGLPNDRFFAVRPEGSVSTLKIQRTERGDSAVYLCASSFYPAESDTQYFGPGTRLTVL.

The chain is built from TRBV19 and TRBJ2-5; D call uncertain. With 6 bases removed from V and 7 bases from J, the gap between germline ends came to 15 bases. CDR3 length: 13 residues. Germline loops: CDR1 LNHDA, CDR2 SQIVND (reference sequence). CDR3 DNA sequence: TGTGCCAGTAGCGACCAGGCAGGTGGGACCCAGTACTTC. Translated: CASSDQAGGTQYF.

The chain is built from TRBV30 and TRBJ2-5, with a tentative D call TRBD2 (5 bases). The CDR3 consists of 13 residues. V was clipped by 4 bases and J by 5 bases, with 14 bases between them. CDR1 and CDR2 (germline): GTSNPN, SVGIG (reference sequence). The CDR3 here is CAWNTRMDETQYF. The DNA for the CDR3 is TGTGCCTGGAACACTAGAATGGATGAGACCCAGTACTTC.

The V call is TRBV6-5, the J call TRBJ2-7; TRBD1 matches at 8 bases. CDR3 length: 13 residues. After removal of 9 bases from V and 2 bases from J, the junction contained 6 bases not matched to a gene. Germline CDR1 and CDR2: MNHEY and SVGAGI. The CDR3 here is CASRRDRPYEQYF. The DNA for the CDR3 is TGTGCCAGTCGCCGGGACAGGCCCTACGAGCAGTACTTC.

V gene TRBV5-5 combines with J gene TRBJ1-2; TRBD1 agrees at 8 bases. After removal of 2 bases from V and 6 bases from J, the junction contained 3 bases not matched to a gene. The CDR3 spans 13 residues. Germline CDR1 and CDR2: SGHKS and YYEKEE (reference sequence). The CDR3 sequence: CASSFAGGNGYTF. The CDR3 DNA reads as TGTGCCAGCAGCTTTGCAGGGGGCAATGGCTACACCTTC.

The V gene is TRBV5-1, the J gene TRBJ2-5; D is possibly TRBD1 or TRBD2 (5 bases each). V was cut by 4 bases and J by 1 base, with 11 bases left in between. Germline loops: CDR1 SGHRS, CDR2 YFSETQ. The CDR3 length is 14 residues. As DNA, the CDR3 is TGCGCCAGCAGCGAGGCAGGGACCCAAGAGACCCAGTACTTC. It encodes CASSEAGTQETQYF.

This clone was seen a few times. The chain joins TRBV19 to TRBJ2-1; 13 nucleotides align to TRBD2. Looked up from germline, CDR1 is LNHDA and CDR2 is SQIVND (reference sequence). CDR3 size: 20 residues. V lost 7 bases and J lost 0; bases outside the gene matches: 15. The CDR3 region is CASTASRGLAGASSYNEQFF. The DNA of the CDR3 is TGTGCCAGTACCGCCTCAAGAGGACTAGCGGGGGCCAGCTCCTACAATGAGCAGTTCTTC.

This clone was seen more than once but under ten times. This rearrangement joins TRBV29-1 to TRBJ2-5; perhaps TRBD1 as D (6 bases). V gave up 8 bases and J gave up 1 base, with 14 bases separating them. Germline V gives CDR1 SQVTM, CDR2 ANQGSEA. This CDR3 is 13 amino acids long. The CDR3 DNA is TGCAGCTTCCGCCGGGACATCCAAGAGACCCAGTACTTC. Its translation: CSFRRDIQETQYF.

V is TRBV30 and J is TRBJ2-5; no clear D gene. The CDR3 is 13 residues long. The V and J ends lost 0 bases and 5 bases respectively, with 10 bases between them. Germline V gene data show CDR1 as GTSNPN and CDR2 as SVGIG (reference sequence). CDR3 protein: CAWSVDGWETQYF. The CDR3 DNA sequence: TGTGCCTGGAGTGTTGATGGCTGGGAGACCCAGTACTTC. Filled out from reference TRBV30 and TRBJ2-5, the complete variable domain reads SQTIHQWPATLVQPVGSPLSLECTVEGTSNPNLYWYRQAAGRGLQLLFYSVGIGQISSEVPQNLSASRPQDRQFILSSKKLLLSDSGFYLCAWSVDGWETQYFGPGTRLLVL.

The chain has TRBV10-3 and TRBJ2-3; D remains ambiguous. Germline V lookup: CDR1 ENHRY, CDR2 SYGVKD. The V and J ends lost 0 bases and 2 bases respectively, with 6 bases between them. The CDR3 length is 14 residues. This CDR3 reads CAISESSYTDTQYF. The CDR3 nucleotides are TGTGCCATCAGTGAGTCGAGCTACACAGATACGCAGTATTTT.

The chain combines TRBV7-6 with TRBJ1-6; D unresolved. The CDR3 is 14 residues long. In germline, CDR1 is SGHVS, CDR2 FNYEAQ. V lost 3 bases to trimming and J lost 9 bases, with 12 bases between them. The CDR3 nucleotides read TGTGCCAGCAGCTTCCAAGGGAACGGTTCACCCCTCCACTTT. Its protein is CASSFQGNGSPLHF. Together with reference TRBV7-6 and TRBJ1-6, the CDR3 gives the full variable domain: GAGVSQSPRYKVTKRGQDVALRCDPISGHVSLYWYRQALGQGPEFLTYFNYEAQQDKSGLPNDRFSAERPEGSISTLTIQRTEQRDSAMYRCASSFQGNGSPLHFGNGTRLTVT.

A few counts support this clone. The rearrangement joins TRBV5-6 to TRBJ2-1; 7 bases align to TRBD1. The CDR3 contains 16 residues. Trimming at V came to 2 bases and at J to 2 bases, leaving 7 bases not matched to a gene. Germline CDR1 SGHDT, CDR2 YYEEEE. The CDR3 loop reads CASSFDRVAPYNEQFF. CDR3 sequence (DNA): TGTGCCAGCAGCTTTGACAGGGTGGCCCCCTACAATGAGCAGTTCTTC.

This clone was recorded a few times. The chain couples TRBV4-1 to TRBJ2-7; D gene unclear. In germline, CDR1 is MGHRA, CDR2 YSYEKL. The CDR3 totals 17 residues. Trimming removed 1 base at V and 5 bases at J, with 21 bases between. As DNA, the CDR3 is TGCGCCAGCAGCCAAGCCATGCCCCCACGTAGTGGGAACGAGCAGTACTTC. Encoded protein: CASSQAMPPRSGNEQYF.

This clone was found a few times. The chain recombines TRBV9 with TRBJ1-3; D remains ambiguous. The CDR3 spans 16 residues. CDR1 and CDR2 from the germline V gene are SGDLS and YYNGEE. Between the trimmed V and J ends, which lost 0 bases and 1 base, there was a span of 11 bases. CDR3 bases: TGTGCCAGCAGCGTAGGGTTTCGGGTGTCTGGAAACACCATATATTTT. It yields the protein CASSVGFRVSGNTIYF.

This clone has a single count. The gene calls are TRBV6-6 and TRBJ2-1, with D perhaps matching TRBD2 (6 bases). Trimming stripped 5 bases from V and 4 bases from J, with 18 bases between. The germline CDR1 and CDR2 sequences are MNHNY and SVGAGI (reference sequence). The CDR3 length is 16 residues. The CDR3 reads CASSTAGRPNYNEQFF. In DNA, the CDR3 is TGTGCCAGCAGTACAGCTGGGAGGCCGAATTACAATGAGCAGTTCTTC.

Regarding this clone: The sample holds other DNA sequences that translate to the same CDR3. The chain employs TRBV6-1 and TRBJ1-5; 7 bases fit TRBD1. From germline, CDR1 is MNHNS and CDR2 SASEGT. J lost 2 bases, V lost 4 bases, and 2 bases had no gene match. This CDR3 is built from 14 residues. The CDR3 loop reads CASSGTGGNQPQHF. The CDR3 coding sequence is TGTGCCAGCAGTGGTACAGGGGGCAATCAGCCCCAGCATTTT.

Only a few counts were recorded for this clone. The V gene is TRBV29-1, the J gene TRBJ2-7; D gene unclear. Trimming took 4 bases from V and 7 from J, leaving 11 bases between them. The CDR3 is 11 amino acids. Germline CDR1 is SQVTM and CDR2 is ANQGSEA. The CDR3 bases are TGCAGCGTTGTGGGTGTTGCGGAGCAGTACTTC. Residues: CSVVGVAEQYF.

CDR3 in amino acids: CASRLYSGANVLTF. CDR3 nucleotide sequence: TGTGCCAGCAGGCTGTACTCTGGGGCCAACGTCCTGACTTTC. The genes are TRBV5-4 and TRBJ2-6, with D unclear. CDR1 SGHNT and CDR2 YYREEE come from the germline V gene (reference sequence). Trimming removed 5 bases at V and 0 bases at J, with 6 bases between. CDR3 length: 14 amino acids.

This rearrangement joins TRBV14 to TRBJ2-5; 7 bases fit TRBD1. V lost 4 bases and J lost 0; bases outside the gene matches: 5. Germline CDR1 and CDR2: SGHDN and FVKESK. CDR3 length: 15 amino acids. The CDR3 sequence: CASSRRDSYQETQYF. CDR3 in DNA: TGTGCCAGCAGCCGTAGGGACAGCTACCAAGAGACCCAGTACTTC.

This clone has a single count. The sample contains more than one DNA sequence encoding this CDR3. The V call is TRBV25-1, the J call TRBJ2-3; D possibly corresponds to TRBD2 (5 bases). Germline V gene lookup returns CDR1 MGHDK and CDR2 SYGVNS. The CDR3 contains 13 residues. V was shortened by 4 bases and J by 1 base, with 6 bases between the two germline ends. The CDR3 DNA reads TGTGCCAGCAGTGCCGGGGGCACAGATACGCAGTATTTT. It encodes CASSAGGTDTQYF.

The chain employs TRBV7-2 and TRBJ1-5, with 7 bases fitting TRBD1. This CDR3 is 14 amino acids long. The germline V gene encodes CDR1 SGHTA and CDR2 FQGNSA. Trimming cost V 3 bases and J 10 bases; bases outside gene matches: 9. This CDR3 is CASSLGDRDRPQHF. The CDR3, as DNA: TGTGCCAGCAGCTTGGGGGACAGAGACCGTCCCCAGCATTTT.

The rearrangement uses TRBV30 and TRBJ2-7, with 7 bases fitting TRBD1. With 7 bases clipped from V and 3 bases from J, the junction kept 6 bases outside the gene matches. The CDR3 sequence is 12 residues long. Germline V gives CDR1 GTSNPN, CDR2 SVGIG (reference sequence). The CDR3 region is CAYDRVNYEQYF. DNA for the CDR3: TGTGCCTACGACAGGGTTAACTACGAGCAGTACTTC.

V is TRBV11-1 and J is TRBJ2-1; D perhaps matches TRBD2 (6 bases). The length of the CDR3 is 14 residues. V was clipped by 8 bases and J by 6 bases, with 17 bases between them. Germline lookup yields CDR1 SGHAT and CDR2 FQDESV (reference sequence). CDR3: CASATLRRGNEQFF. Here the CDR3 DNA reads TGTGCCAGCGCAACCCTCCGGCGGGGCAATGAGCAGTTCTTC.

The rearrangement links TRBV30 to TRBJ2-3; D call uncertain. V was clipped by 3 bases and J by 3 bases, with 1 base between them. The germline gives CDR1 GTSNPN, CDR2 SVGIG (reference sequence). The length of the CDR3 is 10 residues. The CDR3 region is CAWRTDTQYF. The CDR3 DNA follows: TGTGCCTGGAGGACAGATACGCAGTATTTT.

This clone was seen a few times. The chain joins TRBV5-6 to TRBJ2-1, with D possibly TRBD1 on 6 matching bases. V shed 4 bases and J shed 0 bases, with 8 bases lying between them. The CDR3 sequence is 14 residues long. CDR1 and CDR2 (germline): SGHDT, YYEEEE. CDR3 coding DNA: TGTGCCAGCAGCAGGGGGTTCTCCTACAATGAGCAGTTCTTC. Its translation: CASSRGFSYNEQFF. Looking up the rest from reference TRBV5-6 and TRBJ2-1 gives the full variable domain: DAGVTQSPTHLIKTRGQQVTLRCSPKSGHDTVSWYQQALGQGPQFIFQYYEEEERQRGNFPDRFSGHQFPNYSSELNVNALLLGDSALYLCASSRGFSYNEQFFGPGTRLTVL.

The sample holds a few counts of this clone. This chain joins TRBV15 and TRBJ1-1; perhaps TRBD1 as D (5 bases). V was trimmed by 3 bases and J by 1 base, leaving 6 bases between them. The germline V gene has CDR1 LNHNV and CDR2 YYDKDF (reference sequence). The CDR3 length is 13 residues. The CDR3 loop is CATSRGTNTEAFF. Here the CDR3 DNA reads TGTGCCACCAGCAGGGGGACGAACACTGAAGCTTTCTTT.